One sample yielded the 21 T cell receptor beta chains listed below, sequenced in a study of T-cell memory formation after mild COVID-19. TCRdb passed the 5' RACE reads through MiXCR, listing each CDR3 protein once. The sample lists around 300,000 distinct CDR3 sequences; roughly 18% were seen once. Sequenced material: PBMCs or a T cell subset sorted from them (not recorded which). The receptor set was obtained from a man aged 18 to 30 who had mild COVID-19 (a few samples of this study predate the infection). Cell type and time point are not known.

V is TRBV29-1 and J is TRBJ1-2; D is ambiguous. The CDR3 is 13 amino acids. The germline CDR1 and CDR2 sequences are SQVTM and ANQGSEA. Trimming cost V 4 bases and J 3 bases, with 12 bases left between them. The CDR3 DNA sequence: TGCAGCGTTGCTAGTGGGCTTGACTATGGCTACACCTTC. It specifies CSVASGLDYGYTF. The entire variable domain, with the rest obtained from reference TRBV29-1 and TRBJ1-2, is as follows: SAVISQKPSRDICQRGTSLTIQCQVDSQVTMMFWYRQQPGQSLTLIATANQGSEATYESGFVIDKFPISRPNLTFSTLTVSNMSPEDSSIYLCSVASGLDYGYTFGSGTRLTVV.

The gene calls are TRBV4-1 and TRBJ2-3, with a possible D match to TRBD2 (6 bases). The germline gives CDR1 MGHRA, CDR2 YSYEKL. Trimming took off 4 bases at V and 3 bases at J, with 17 bases between the two ends. This CDR3 is built from 16 residues. The CDR3 region is CASSLSDGRGTDTQYF. CDR3 nucleotide sequence: TGCGCCAGCAGCCTTTCTGACGGACGGGGGACAGATACGCAGTATTTT.

The sample holds a few counts of this clonotype. The chain uses TRBV7-9 and TRBJ2-3; D may match TRBD1 or TRBD2 (5 bases each). Germline V gene data show CDR1 as SEHNR and CDR2 as FQNEAQ (reference sequence). Trimming removed 8 bases at V and 6 bases at J, with 15 bases between. The CDR3 is made up of 13 amino acids. CDR3 amino acids: CASYGWDGDTQYF. CDR3 coding DNA: TGTGCCAGCTATGGCTGGGACGGGGATACGCAGTATTTT.

In its sample, this clonotype was seen once. V and J are TRBV5-1 and TRBJ2-3; D may be TRBD2 (5 bases). Germline CDR1 reads SGHRS; CDR2 reads YFSETQ. Trimming took 4 bases from V and 4 from J, leaving 13 bases between them. CDR3 length: 14 residues. The CDR3 protein is CASSPGVRADTQYF. In nucleotides, the CDR3 is TGCGCCAGCAGCCCCGGGGTGCGGGCAGATACGCAGTATTTT. Together with reference TRBV5-1 and TRBJ2-3, the CDR3 gives the full variable domain: KAGVTQTPRYLIKTRGQQVTLSCSPISGHRSVSWYQQTPGQGLQFLFEYFSETQRNKGNFPGRFSGRQFSNSRSEMNVSTLELGDSALYLCASSPGVRADTQYFGPGTRLTVL.

This clonotype was counted a few times. V usage is TRBV4-3 and J usage is TRBJ2-1; D possibly corresponds to TRBD2 (5 bases). With 4 bases removed from V and 6 bases from J, the gap between germline ends came to 16 bases. Germline V gene lookup returns CDR1 LGHNA and CDR2 YSLEER. The CDR3 contains 15 residues. In DNA, the CDR3 is TGCGCCAGCAGCCCGGACTTGCACCTAAGCAATGAGCAGTTCTTC. This gives the protein CASSPDLHLSNEQFF.

This clonotype was detected many times. The chain recombines TRBV7-3 with TRBJ2-1; no clear D gene. The length of the CDR3 is 13 residues. Germline CDR1 SGHTA, CDR2 FQGTGA. Trimming removed 0 bases from V and 5 bases from J, with 5 bases in between. Here the CDR3 reads CASSLTWNNEQFF. The CDR3 DNA follows: TGTGCCAGCAGCTTAACATGGAACAATGAGCAGTTCTTC. Full variable domain (rest looked up from reference TRBV7-3 and TRBJ2-1): GAGVSQTPSNKVTEKGKYVELRCDPISGHTALYWYRQSLGQGPEFLIYFQGTGAADDSGLPNDRFFAVRPEGSVSTLKIQRTERGDSAVYLCASSLTWNNEQFFGPGTRLTVL.

The chain recombines TRBV5-1 with TRBJ2-7; the D gene could be TRBD1 or TRBD2 (6 bases each). The CDR3 spans 16 residues. Germline loops: CDR1 SGHRS, CDR2 YFSETQ. Trimming pared 4 bases from V and 3 bases from J, leaving 20 bases between. Written as DNA, the CDR3 is TGCGCCAGCAGCCCTGGAGGGGGTCGGGCCTTCTACGAGCAGTACTTC. Amino acid sequence: CASSPGGGRAFYEQYF. Supplemented by reference TRBV5-1 and TRBJ2-7, the full variable domain reads KAGVTQTPRYLIKTRGQQVTLSCSPISGHRSVSWYQQTPGQGLQFLFEYFSETQRNKGNFPGRFSGRQFSNSRSEMNVSTLELGDSALYLCASSPGGGRAFYEQYFGPGTRLTVT.

This clonotype was counted many times. V gene TRBV7-3 combines with J gene TRBJ1-1, with a possible D match to TRBD1 (5 bases). CDR1 and CDR2 from the germline V gene are SGHTA and FQGTGA. The CDR3 has 13 amino acids. V was trimmed by 4 bases and J by 1 base, leaving 7 bases between them. The CDR3 reads CASSSTGNTEAFF. DNA for the CDR3: TGTGCCAGCAGCTCCACAGGGAACACTGAAGCTTTCTTT.

V and J are TRBV10-3 and TRBJ2-2; TRBD2 is a possible D gene (6 bases). The CDR3 contains 15 residues. The germline V gene encodes CDR1 ENHRY and CDR2 SYGVKD. Deletions cut 6 bases from V and 2 bases from J, with 13 bases between. In DNA, the CDR3 is TGTGCCATCAGCTCTGGACTATTAAACACCGGGGAGCTGTTTTTT. Its protein is CAISSGLLNTGELFF.

The chain couples TRBV5-1 to TRBJ2-5; D is uncertain. CDR3 length equals 13 residues. V lost 0 bases, J lost 5 bases, and 8 bases lay in between. Germline V gene sequence: CDR1 SGHRS, CDR2 YFSETQ. The CDR3 spells CASSLEVAETQYF. CDR3 coding DNA: TGCGCCAGCAGCTTGGAGGTGGCTGAGACCCAGTACTTC.

The V and J genes are TRBV4-3 and TRBJ1-4; 7 bases agree with TRBD1. From germline, CDR1 is LGHNA and CDR2 YSLEER. Unmatched junction bases numbered 9, after V lost 2 bases and J lost 3 bases. CDR3 size: 17 residues. The CDR3 sequence is CASSQRLEGASNEKLFF. CDR3 coding DNA: TGCGCCAGCAGCCAAAGATTGGAGGGGGCGTCTAATGAAAAACTGTTTTTT.

The chain couples TRBV4-1 to TRBJ2-2; D tentatively fits TRBD1 or TRBD2 (5 bases each). The CDR3 is 14 residues long. Germline V lookup: CDR1 MGHRA, CDR2 YSYEKL. The V end lost 1 base, the J end lost 5 bases, and 8 bases lay between the germline ends. CDR3 nucleotides: TGCGCCAGCAGCCAAGGAGGGGCGACCGGGGAGCTGTTTTTT. Translation gives CASSQGGATGELFF.

This clonotype was detected a few times. V and J are TRBV7-6 and TRBJ2-7; 8 bases agree with TRBD1. The V and J ends lost 5 bases and 0 bases, in that order; junction bases with no gene match: 9. Germline assignment: CDR1 SGHVS and CDR2 FNYEAQ. This CDR3 comprises 16 residues. The CDR3 sequence: CASSRSLGTGSYEQYF. The CDR3 nucleotides read TGTGCCAGCAGCCGCTCGTTGGGGACAGGCTCCTACGAGCAGTACTTC.

The rearrangement uses TRBV5-6 and TRBJ2-3; D unclear. V lost 1 base to trimming and J lost 1 base, with 10 bases between them. The germline V gene has CDR1 SGHDT and CDR2 YYEEEE. CDR3 size: 15 residues. The chain's CDR3 is CASSLTNSGTDTQYF. As DNA, the CDR3 is TGTGCCAGCAGCTTGACGAACTCTGGCACAGATACGCAGTATTTT.

This chain connects TRBV27 to TRBJ2-2, with TRBD2 matching 16 bases. J gave up 3 bases and V 5 bases, and 6 bases lay outside the gene matches. Germline loops: CDR1 MNHEY, CDR2 SMNVEV (reference sequence). The CDR3 consists of 18 residues. The CDR3 DNA reads as TGTGCCAGCAGTCTCCAGGGACTAGCGGGGGGGTACACCGGGGAGCTGTTTTTT. It yields the protein CASSLQGLAGGYTGELFF.

Ten or more counts support this clonotype. CDR3 residues: CASTLSGGSYNEQFF. CDR3 in DNA: TGTGCCAGCACCCTTAGCGGGGGGAGCTACAATGAGCAGTTCTTC. This rearrangement joins TRBV2 to TRBJ2-1; 10 positions agree with TRBD2. V was pared by 7 bases and J by 3 bases, with 6 bases of the junction left unmatched. From germline, CDR1 is SNHLY and CDR2 FYNNEI. The CDR3 extends over 15 amino acids.

This clonotype was observed a few times. This chain uses TRBV3-1 with TRBJ2-5; unclear D gene. Trimming took off 4 bases at V and 1 base at J, with 13 bases between the two ends. The CDR3 extends over 15 amino acids. Germline V gene lookup returns CDR1 LGHDT and CDR2 YNNKEL (reference sequence). CDR3 DNA: TGTGCCAGCAGCCCCCAAGCAGGCGGCCAAGAGACCCAGTACTTC. Translated: CASSPQAGGQETQYF.

This clonotype was found many times. The chain is built from TRBV5-6 and TRBJ2-3; D remains unclear. The CDR3 length is 15 residues. V was shortened by 2 bases and J by 3 bases, with 13 bases between the two germline ends. Germline-derived CDR1 and CDR2 are SGHDT and YYEEEE. The CDR3, as DNA: TGTGCCAGCAGCTTTGAGACACTACTTACAGATACGCAGTATTTT. It codes for CASSFETLLTDTQYF. The full variable domain, completed using reference TRBV5-6 and TRBJ2-3, is DAGVTQSPTHLIKTRGQQVTLRCSPKSGHDTVSWYQQALGQGPQFIFQYYEEEERQRGNFPDRFSGHQFPNYSSELNVNALLLGDSALYLCASSFETLLTDTQYFGPGTRLTVL.

The genes are TRBV7-8 and TRBJ2-7; D perhaps matches TRBD2 (6 bases). Per the germline V gene, CDR1 is SGHVS and CDR2 is FQNEAQ. V was pared by 0 bases and J by 2 bases, with 11 bases between. The CDR3 is made up of 15 amino acids. The DNA of the CDR3 is TGTGCCAGCAGCTTAGCGGGCGGGATCGCCTACGAGCAGTACGTC. Translated: CASSLAGGIAYEQYV.

This clonotype was detected only a few times. V is TRBV24-1 and J is TRBJ2-3; 7 bases line up with TRBD1. The CDR3 has 12 residues. J was trimmed by 4 bases and V by 8 bases; bases with no gene match: 2. Germline assignment: CDR1 KGHDR and CDR2 SFDVKD. The CDR3, as DNA: TGTGCCACCAAGGGGGCCGCAGATACGCAGTATTTT. The encoded protein is CATKGAADTQYF.

The J gene is TRBJ2-5, the V gene TRBV11-1; tentative D call: TRBD2 (6 bases). The germline gives CDR1 SGHAT, CDR2 FQDESV (reference sequence). Trimming took 3 bases from V and 2 from J, leaving 13 bases between them. The CDR3 loop spans 15 amino acids. This chain's CDR3 is CASSFGRGGQETQYF. The CDR3, as DNA: TGTGCCAGCAGCTTCGGTAGAGGAGGGCAAGAGACCCAGTACTTC. Supplemented by reference TRBV11-1 and TRBJ2-5, the full variable domain reads EAEVAQSPRYKITEKSQAVAFWCDPISGHATLYWYRQILGQGPELLVQFQDESVVDDSQLPKDRFSAERLKGVDSTLKIQPAELGDSAMYLCASSFGRGGQETQYFGPGTRLLVL.